This TCR beta chain is from a study of T cells in localized non-small cell lung cancer. Profiling relied on immunoSEQ multiplex PCR, and the TCRdb table lists in-frame clones only, not all of them. The sample records about 33,000 clones, 75% to 90% being singletons. Study observations and caveats: Heterogeneity remains possible, as sequencing covered one tumor region only. Maximal T cell clonality occurred in uninvolved adjacent lung, with tumor ranking below it.

Germline loops: CDR1 SNHLY, CDR2 FYNNEI. This CDR3 comprises 14 residues. Trimming stripped 4 bases from V and 9 bases from J, with 13 bases between. About this clone itself: What it binds is unknown.

Sequences were derived from peripheral blood, sampled before any cancer treatment. This clonotype originated in a man aged 40 to 70 with stage I lung adenocarcinoma. V usage is TRBV2 and J usage is TRBJ1-6; D may be TRBD1 (6 bases). CDR3 nucleotide sequence: TGTGCCAGCAGTGGTACCAGGGGTGGTTCACCCCTCCACTTT. This codes for CASSGTRGGSPLHF.